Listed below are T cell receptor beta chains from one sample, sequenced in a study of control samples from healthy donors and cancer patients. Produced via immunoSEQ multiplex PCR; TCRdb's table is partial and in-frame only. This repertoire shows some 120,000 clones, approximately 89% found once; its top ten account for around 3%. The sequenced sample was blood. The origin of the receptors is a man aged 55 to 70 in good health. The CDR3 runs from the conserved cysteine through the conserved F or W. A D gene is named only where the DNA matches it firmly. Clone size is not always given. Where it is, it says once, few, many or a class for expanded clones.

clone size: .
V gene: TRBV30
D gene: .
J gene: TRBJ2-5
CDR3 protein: CARSPGVGETQYF
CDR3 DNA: TGTGCCCGTTCTCCGGGGGTGGGGGAGACCCAGTACTTC

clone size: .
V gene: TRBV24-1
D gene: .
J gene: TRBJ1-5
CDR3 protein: CATSAWREQPQHF
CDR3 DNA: TGTGCCACCAGTGCTTGGAGGGAGCAGCCCCAGCATTTT

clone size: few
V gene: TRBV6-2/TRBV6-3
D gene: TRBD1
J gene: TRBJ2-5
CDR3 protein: CASRSWGQRDETQYF
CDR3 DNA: TGTGCCAGCCGTTCCTGGGGACAGAGGGACGAGACCCAGTACTTC

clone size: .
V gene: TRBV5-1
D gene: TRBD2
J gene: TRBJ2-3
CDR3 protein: CASSLGSGGWGDTQYF
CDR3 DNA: TGCGCCAGCAGCTTGGGGTCGGGAGGTTGGGGCGATACGCAGTATTTT

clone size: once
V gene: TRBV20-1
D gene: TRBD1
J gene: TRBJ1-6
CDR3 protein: CSASPWTGRLYNSPLHF
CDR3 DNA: TGCAGTGCTAGTCCCTGGACAGGGCGACTCTATAATTCACCCCTCCACTTT

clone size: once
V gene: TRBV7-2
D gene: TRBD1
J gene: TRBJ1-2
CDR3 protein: CASSSGQVANYGYTF
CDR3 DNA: TGTGCCAGCAGCTCGGGACAGGTAGCTAACTATGGCTACACCTTC

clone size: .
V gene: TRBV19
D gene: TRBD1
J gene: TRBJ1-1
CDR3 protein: CASRSPPGQPDEAFF
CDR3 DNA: TGTGCCAGTAGATCCCCTCCGGGACAGCCTGATGAAGCTTTCTTT

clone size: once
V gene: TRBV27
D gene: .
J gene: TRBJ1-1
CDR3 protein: CASSLGRGVNTEAFF
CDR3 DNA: TGTGCCAGCAGTTTGGGCCGAGGGGTGAACACTGAAGCTTTCTTT

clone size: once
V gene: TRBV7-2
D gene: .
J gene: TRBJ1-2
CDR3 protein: CASSLALSSANYGYTF
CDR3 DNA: TGTGCCAGCAGCTTAGCGCTATCCTCGGCTAACTATGGCTACACCTTC

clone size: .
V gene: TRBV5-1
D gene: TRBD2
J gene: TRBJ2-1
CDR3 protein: CASSGGTSGSYNEQFF
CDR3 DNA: TGCGCCAGCAGCGGAGGGACTAGCGGGTCATACAATGAGCAGTTCTTC

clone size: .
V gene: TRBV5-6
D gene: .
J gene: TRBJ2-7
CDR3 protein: CASSSKDRPFGQYF
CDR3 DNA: TGTGCCAGCAGCTCGAAGGACCGCCCTTTCGGGCAGTACTTC

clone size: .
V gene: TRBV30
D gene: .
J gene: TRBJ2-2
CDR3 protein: CAWSRQGTTGELFF
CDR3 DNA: TGTGCCTGGAGTCGGCAGGGAACTACCGGGGAGCTGTTTTTT

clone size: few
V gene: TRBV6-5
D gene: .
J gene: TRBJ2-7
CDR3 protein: CASSSGSWGFEQYF
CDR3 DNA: TGTGCCAGCAGTTCGGGTTCGTGGGGTTTCGAGCAGTACTTC

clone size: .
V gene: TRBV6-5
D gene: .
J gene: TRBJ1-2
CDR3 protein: CVIAWDGPNYGYTF
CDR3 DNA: TGCGTAATCGCCTGGGACGGTCCTAACTATGGCTACACCTTC

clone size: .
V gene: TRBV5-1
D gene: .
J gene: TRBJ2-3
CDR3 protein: CASSLQGPTDTQYF
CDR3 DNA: TGCGCCAGCAGCTTACAGGGTCCCACAGATACGCAGTATTTT

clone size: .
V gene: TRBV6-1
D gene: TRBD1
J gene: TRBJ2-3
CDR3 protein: CASSEGTGAGTDTQYF
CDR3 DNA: TGTGCCAGCAGTGAAGGGACAGGGGCAGGCACAGATACGCAGTATTTT

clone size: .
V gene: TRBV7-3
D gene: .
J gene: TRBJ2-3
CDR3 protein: CASSLMVGSTDTQYF
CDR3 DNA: TGTGCCAGCAGCTTAATGGTCGGGAGCACAGATACGCAGTATTTT

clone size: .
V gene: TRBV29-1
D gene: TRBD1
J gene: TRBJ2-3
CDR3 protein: CSVVGTETSTDTQYF
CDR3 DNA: TGCAGCGTGGTCGGGACAGAAACTAGCACAGATACGCAGTATTTT

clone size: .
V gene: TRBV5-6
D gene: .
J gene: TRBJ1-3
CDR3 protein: CASRVFGSENTIYF
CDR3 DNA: TGTGCCAGCAGAGTTTTCGGGTCGGAAAACACCATATATTTT